This record concerns one T cell receptor (beta chain) sequence. Seattle's enrolled individuals joined amid active infection and were then monitored longitudinally. Germline loops: CDR1 SGHRS, CDR2 YFSETQ. This CDR3 has 14 residues. V lost 1 base and J 1 base, leaving 8 bases between the germline ends. The data belong to a study of blood T cell repertoires in COVID-19. Across the study: Samples of COVID-19 (acute and convalescent) were obtained from the United States, Italy and Spain. From T cells, B-cell-depleted T cells, or PBMCs came the material, which was cDNA or gDNA.

In the original processing: From reference gene primer amplification, estimates of nucleated cell counts were derived. The table came from immunoSEQ multiplex PCR; TCRdb's copy has only in-frame clones and leaves some out. Clone size and the V and J calls come from that table; the DNA yielded D and trimming. The data show 450,000 or so clones, 85% to 90% seen once. The sequence derives from a man younger than 30 with COVID-19, enrolled during active disease. The chain recombines TRBV5-1 with TRBJ2-5; tentative D call: TRBD2 (6 bases). Sequenced: peripheral blood. The CDR3 sequence: CASSLTSPQETQYF. The CDR3 nucleotides read TGCGCCAGCAGCTTGACTAGCCCCCAAGAGACCCAGTACTTC.